This T cell receptor (beta chain) comes out of a study of monozygotic twins with cystic fibrosis. Across the study: Libraries were built from approximately 3 micrograms of fragmented DNA using approximately 16 PCR cycles.

Sequencing was performed with immunoSEQ multiplex PCR; in TCRdb, only in-frame clones are kept and a portion is missing. The sample has some 35,000 clones, around 65% seen once. About this clone: The target antigen is unknown.

The junction had 4 bases not matched to a gene; V was cut back by 0 bases and J by 5 bases. The germline V gene encodes CDR1 MNHEY and CDR2 SVGAGI. This CDR3 has 14 residues. Points from the study as a whole: V usage most resembled the co-twin in 13 of 16 pairs.

This clonotype originated in a girl aged 5-17 years with cystic fibrosis. This chain links TRBV6-5 with TRBJ2-7; 7 bases agree with TRBD1. The sequenced sample consisted of blood. The CDR3 nucleotides read TGTGCCAGCAGTTACTCGACAGGGACCCACGAGCAGTACTTC. Residues: CASSYSTGTHEQYF.